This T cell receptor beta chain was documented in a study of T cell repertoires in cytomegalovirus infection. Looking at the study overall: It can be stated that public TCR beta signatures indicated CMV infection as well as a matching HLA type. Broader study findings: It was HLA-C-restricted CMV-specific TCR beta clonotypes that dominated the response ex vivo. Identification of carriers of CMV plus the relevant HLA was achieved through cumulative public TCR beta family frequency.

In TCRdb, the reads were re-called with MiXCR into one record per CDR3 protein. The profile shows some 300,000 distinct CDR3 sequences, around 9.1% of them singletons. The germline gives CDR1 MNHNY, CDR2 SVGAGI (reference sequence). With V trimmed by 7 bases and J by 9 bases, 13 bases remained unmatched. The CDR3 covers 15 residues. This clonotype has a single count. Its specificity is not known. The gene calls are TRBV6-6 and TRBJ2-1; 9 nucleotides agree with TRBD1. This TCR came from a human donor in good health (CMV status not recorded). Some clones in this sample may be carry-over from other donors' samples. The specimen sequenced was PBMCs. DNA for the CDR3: TGTGCCAGCACAGAGGGGGACAGGGCGGTAGGTGAGCAGTTCTTC. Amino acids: CASTEGDRAVGEQFF.